This T cell receptor beta chain was documented in a study of blood T cell repertoires in COVID-19. About the research overall: T cells, B-cell-depleted T cells, or PBMCs provided the cDNA or gDNA that served as material.

The J segment lost 2 bases and the V segment lost 2 bases, leaving 3 bases of the junction unmatched. The CDR3 totals 15 residues. The germline gives CDR1 SGHAT, CDR2 FQNNGV. The authors' processing: Using reference gene primer amplification, nucleated cell counts were estimated. Profiled with immunoSEQ multiplex PCR; TCRdb holds only in-frame clones, not every one. V, J and clone size reflect that table, while D and trimming were determined from the DNA. The sample contains more than 85,000 clones, 90% of which appear only once. V and J are TRBV11-2 and TRBJ2-1, with 7 bases that match TRBD2. The clonotype comes from a man aged 60 to 69 with acute or convalescent COVID-19. The specimen sequenced was peripheral blood. CDR3 nucleotides: TGTGCCAGCAGCTTATCGGGGGGAACCTACAATGAGCAGTTCTTC. It encodes CASSLSGGTYNEQFF.